This TCR beta chain is drawn from a study of human T cells and chemical hapten exposure. As for the study in general: Patches with 0.01% DPC went on the upper back, and the tests were read at 6 days.

This clonotype has more than one count but fewer than ten. TCRdb reprocessed the RACE reads via MiXCR and lists one record per CDR3 protein. The sample carries approximately 88,000 distinct CDR3 sequences, roughly 13% recorded once. V lost 1 base and J 3 bases, leaving 10 bases between the germline ends. Per the germline V gene, CDR1 is SGHAT and CDR2 is FQNNGV. CDR3 length equals 14 residues. This sample's time point: patch test 3, about 24 weeks after DPC sensitization. Treatment of the sample: therapeutic diphenylcyclopropenone sensitization with weekly scalp DPC. The V and J genes are TRBV11-2 and TRBJ2-7; no clear D. This material consisted of whole blood, taken in connection with sensitization to the hapten diphenylcyclopropenone (DPC). The sequence was obtained from a woman in her fifties or sixties with alopecia areata. Some clones in this sample may be carry-over from other donors' samples. CDR3 protein: CASSLGVGIYEQYF. In DNA, the CDR3 is TGTGCCAGCAGCTTAGGTGTAGGGATCTACGAGCAGTACTTC.